This is a list of T cell receptor beta chains from one sample in a study of blood T cell repertoires in COVID-19. Sequenced by immunoSEQ multiplex PCR; TCRdb stores in-frame clones only, minus some. The data hold 210,000 or so clones, with around 80% observed a single time. Sequencing was performed on peripheral blood. The receptors come from a woman in her thirties or forties with acute or convalescent COVID-19. The CDR3 runs from the conserved cysteine through the conserved F or W. D genes are given only for firm matches. Size is omitted from some rows. Given values are once, few, many or a class for expanded clones.

-,TRBD2,TRBJ2-7,TRBV29-1,CSVDLAGVSGEQYF,TGCAGCGTTGACCTAGCGGGAGTTTCAGGCGAGCAGTACTTC
-,TRBD2,TRBJ2-1,TRBV5-1,CASRGGTSGSYNEQFF,TGCGCCAGCAGAGGGGGTACTAGCGGGAGCTACAATGAGCAGTTCTTC
few,-,TRBJ1-2,TRBV10-2,CASSGLLNYGYTF,TGCGCCAGCAGCGGACTCTTGAACTATGGCTACACCTTC
-,TRBD2,TRBJ2-2,TRBV3-1/TRBV3-2,CASRLAGGEELFF,TGTGCCAGCAGACTAGCGGGGGGTGAGGAGCTGTTTTTT
once,-,TRBJ1-2,TRBV18,CASSPQGNARGYTF,TGTGCCAGCTCACCACAGGGGAACGCGCGAGGCTACACCTTC
once,-,TRBJ2-2,TRBV9,CASTHRGSGELFF,TGTGCCAGCACCCACCGGGGGTCCGGGGAGCTGTTTTTT
once,-,TRBJ2-7,TRBV2,CASSDYSYEQYF,TGTGCCAGCAGTGACTACTCCTACGAGCAGTACTTC
few,TRBD1,TRBJ1-4,TRBV6-5,CASSYEDRGNEKLFF,TGTGCCAGCAGTTACGAGGACAGGGGTAATGAAAAACTGTTTTTT
-,TRBD1,TRBJ2-2,TRBV29-1,CSVDTGANTGELFF,TGCAGCGTGGACACAGGGGCGAACACCGGGGAGCTGTTTTTT
few,TRBD1,TRBJ1-2,TRBV30,CAWDRGYGYTF,TGTGCCTGGGACAGGGGATATGGCTACACCTTC
-,TRBD2,TRBJ2-1,TRBV5-4,CASSHLADEQFF,TGTGCCAGCAGCCACCTAGCGGATGAGCAGTTCTTC
-,-,TRBJ1-3,TRBV10-3,CGYQGSSGNTIYF,TGTGGATACCAGGGTAGCTCTGGAAACACCATATATTTT
-,TRBD1,TRBJ1-2,TRBV9,CASSVGGTGGSYGYTF,TGTGCCAGCAGCGTAGGCGGGACAGGGGGCTCCTATGGCTACACCTTC
-,-,TRBJ2-1,TRBV10-2,CASVGAWGEQFF,TGCGCCAGCGTGGGGGCCTGGGGTGAGCAGTTCTTC
-,-,TRBJ2-1,TRBV5-1,CASSIQAGGDYNEQFF,TGCGCCAGCAGCATCCAAGCCGGGGGAGACTACAATGAGCAGTTCTTC
-,-,TRBJ2-1,TRBV2,CASSDIYEQFF,TGTGCCAGCAGTGATATCTATGAGCAGTTCTTC
-,TRBD1,TRBJ2-6,TRBV29-1,CSVEEYRGTGANVLTF,TGCAGCGTTGAAGAGTACAGGGGAACTGGGGCCAACGTCCTGACTTTC
-,-,TRBJ1-4,TRBV5-1,CASSLGTRNEKLFF,TGCGCCAGCAGCTTGGGGACTAGAAATGAAAAACTGTTTTTT
-,-,TRBJ1-1,TRBV11-2,CASRAGVGAFF,TGTGCCAGCAGAGCGGGCGTAGGAGCTTTCTTT
-,-,TRBJ2-7,TRBV4-1,CASSQVEAEGGEQYF,TGCGCCAGCAGCCAAGTAGAGGCCGAAGGGGGCGAGCAGTACTTC
-,TRBD1,TRBJ1-2,TRBV4-2,CASSQDGRGDVYTF,TGTGCCAGCAGCCAAGATGGCAGGGGGGACGTCTACACCTTC
-,-,TRBJ1-6,TRBV5-1,CASSPPDPNSPLHF,TGCGCCAGCAGCCCGCCAGATCCGAATTCACCCCTCCACTTT
-,-,TRBJ2-1,TRBV6-2/TRBV6-3,CASSYSRRQGSYNEQFF,TGTGCCAGCAGTTACTCGAGGCGGCAGGGCTCCTACAATGAGCAGTTCTTC
-,-,TRBJ2-2,TRBV2,CASSENREITGELFF,TGTGCCAGCAGTGAAAACAGGGAGATCACCGGGGAGCTGTTTTTT
once,TRBD2,TRBJ2-1,TRBV5-6,CASTEAGAYNEQFF,TGTGCCAGCACGGAAGCGGGAGCGTACAATGAGCAGTTCTTC
-,TRBD2,TRBJ2-1,TRBV20-1,CSASSGLAGVWEQFF,TGCAGTGCTAGTTCGGGACTAGCGGGAGTTTGGGAGCAGTTCTTC
-,-,TRBJ2-7,TRBV10-2,CASTVVGIARSYEQYF,TGCGCCAGCACTGTGGTCGGGATAGCAAGGTCCTACGAGCAGTACTTC
-,-,TRBJ2-7,TRBV3-1/TRBV3-2,CASSQGLAWRQYF,TGTGCCAGCAGCCAAGGATTAGCGTGGAGGCAGTACTTC
-,TRBD1,TRBJ2-4,TRBV25-1,CASRDREKENIQYF,TGTGCCAGCAGGGACAGGGAGAAGGAAAACATTCAGTACTTC
-,TRBD1,TRBJ2-2,TRBV7-3,CASSQPGTGGDTGELFF,TGTGCCAGCAGCCAACCCGGGACAGGGGGCGACACCGGGGAGCTGTTTTTT
once,TRBD2,TRBJ2-5,TRBV5-8,CASSLAMVAGSRQETQYF,TGTGCCAGCAGCTTGGCTATGGTAGCGGGATCCCGACAAGAGACCCAGTACTTC
-,-,TRBJ1-4,TRBV15,CATSRDGRVTEKLFF,TGTGCCACCAGCAGAGATGGGAGGGTGACGGAAAAACTGTTTTTT
once,-,TRBJ1-1,TRBV2,CASSQDSNTEAFF,TGTGCCAGCTCCCAGGATTCGAACACTGAAGCTTTCTTT
few,-,TRBJ2-7,TRBV5-1,CASSSDSYEQYF,TGCGCCAGCAGCTCCGACAGCTACGAGCAGTACTTC
once,TRBD1,TRBJ1-3,TRBV9,CASRRTGAAGIYF,TGTGCCAGCAGACGGACAGGTGCGGCGGGGATATATTTT
-,TRBD1,TRBJ2-7,TRBV10-3,CAISEPSRQGRPYEQYF,TGTGCCATCAGTGAGCCTTCGAGACAGGGGCGACCCTACGAGCAGTACTTC
-,TRBD2,TRBJ2-7,TRBV27,CASSLRRGGLYEQYF,TGTGCCAGCAGTTTAAGGCGGGGGGGACTCTACGAGCAGTACTTC
-,-,TRBJ2-3,TRBV11-3,CASSTRLEGDTQYF,TGTGCCAGCAGCACCCGACTAGAGGGAGATACGCAGTATTTT
-,-,TRBJ2-7,TRBV6-6,CASTRGGMGQQYF,TGTGCCAGCACTCGAGGGGGGATGGGGCAGCAGTACTTC
-,TRBD2,TRBJ2-3,TRBV7-2,CASSQRWGGATDTQYF,TGTGCCAGCAGCCAACGCTGGGGAGGGGCCACAGATACGCAGTATTTT
-,-,TRBJ2-2,TRBV7-6,CASSLTGNTGELFF,TGTGCCAGCAGCTTGACAGGGAACACCGGGGAGCTGTTTTTT
-,TRBD1,TRBJ1-1,TRBV6-4,CASSRGTGLNTEAFF,TGTGCCAGCAGCCGGGGGACAGGGCTGAACACTGAAGCTTTCTTT
-,-,TRBJ2-2,TRBV14,CASSPRVAGTGELFF,TGTGCCAGCAGCCCCCGGGTAGCAGGGACCGGGGAGCTGTTTTTT
-,-,TRBJ2-6,TRBV25-1,CASGLAGANVLTF,TGTGCCAGCGGGCTGGCTGGGGCCAACGTCCTGACTTTC
-,-,TRBJ1-3,TRBV5-1,CASSLREAERSGNTIYF,TGCGCCAGCAGCTTGCGGGAGGCAGAGCGCTCTGGAAACACCATATATTTT
-,-,TRBJ2-7,TRBV6-5,CASMGAPYEQYF,TGTGCCAGCATGGGAGCCCCCTACGAGCAGTACTTC
-,TRBD1,TRBJ2-7,TRBV6-7,CASSYSDRGRADF,TGTGCCAGCAGTTACTCGGACAGGGGGCGCGCGGACTTC
few,TRBD1,TRBJ2-2,TRBV19,CASHTGGNTGELFF,TGTGCCAGCCATACAGGGGGTAACACCGGGGAGCTGTTTTTT
-,-,TRBJ1-1,TRBV7-2,CASSLITDTEAFF,TGTGCCAGCAGCTTAATTACAGATACTGAAGCTTTCTTT
-,TRBD1,TRBJ2-3,TRBV6-5,CASSDRGLTDTQYF,TGTGCCAGCTCGGACAGGGGGCTAACAGATACGCAGTATTTT
once,-,TRBJ2-2,TRBV12-3/TRBV12-4,CASSPRRTGELFF,TGTGCCAGCAGTCCCCGTCGCACCGGGGAGCTGTTTTTT
-,TRBD2,TRBJ2-3,TRBV7-9,CASRKDGTSGRGRTDTQYF,TGTGCCAGCAGAAAGGACGGGACTAGCGGGAGAGGACGCACAGATACGCAGTATTTT
few,-,TRBJ2-7,TRBV27,CASSLKGVGASEQYF,TGTGCCAGCAGTTTGAAGGGCGTAGGGGCCAGCGAGCAGTACTTC
-,TRBD1,TRBJ1-5,TRBV10-3,CAISDDRDQPQHF,TGTGCCATCAGTGACGACAGGGACCAGCCCCAGCATTTT
-,-,TRBJ1-2,TRBV30,CAWSPTGQQGYTF,TGTGCCTGGAGCCCTACTGGACAGCAAGGCTACACCTTC
-,TRBD2,TRBJ2-3,TRBV24-1,CATSDPREGPTDTQYF,TGTGCCACCAGTGACCCAAGGGAGGGGCCGACAGATACGCAGTATTTT
-,-,TRBJ1-1,TRBV12-3/TRBV12-4,CASSWTANTEAFF,TGTGCCAGCAGCTGGACAGCGAACACTGAAGCTTTCTTT